This T cell receptor (beta chain) was captured in a study of cytomegalovirus exposure and HLA in healthy donors. Study background: Genotyping of hundreds of donors showed that over 80% belonged to the Caucasian-associated ancestry cluster. Whole-study results and caveats: More clonal expansion characterized HLA-associated TCR beta chains than equally common others in a later analysis.

Comment on this clone: Its antigen is undetermined.

It was with 60 Vbeta and 13 Jbeta primers that the PCR ran. The protocol was immunoSEQ multiplex PCR, while the TCRdb copy is restricted to in-frame clones and leaves out a portion. This sample yields approximately 120,000 clones, of which 77% are seen a single time; more than 10% belongs to the top ten. Trimming took off 3 bases at V and 5 bases at J, with 16 bases between the two ends. CDR1 and CDR2 from the germline V gene are MNHEY and SMNVEV (reference sequence). The length of the CDR3 is 15 residues. Material: PBMCs. The V gene is TRBV27, the J gene TRBJ2-5; D might be TRBD2 (5 bases). The receptor was derived from a woman in her thirties or forties in good health and CMV-seropositive. The CDR3 nucleotides read TGTGCCAGCAGTTTTTTAGGGAGACTGTCGGAGACCCAGTACTTC. Translated: CASSFLGRLSETQYF.